These 19 T cell receptor beta chains came from one sample sequenced in a study of CD8+CD57+ T cells in acquired aplastic anemia. Researchers used genomic DNA as the template to profile TCR beta VDJ and CDR3. TCRdb processed the reads anew with MiXCR; each CDR3 protein has one entry. The data contain tens of thousands of distinct CDR3 sequences, around 80% of them singletons. Sequencing was done on a sample of sorted CD4+, CD8+, or CD8+CD57+ T cells (not recorded which) from PBMCs. These receptors were taken from a human donor in good health, serving as a control.

The V and J genes are TRBV19 and TRBJ2-5; 8 bases match TRBD2. The CDR3 is made up of 15 amino acids. Unmatched junction bases numbered 3, after V lost 3 bases and J lost 0 bases. Germline-derived CDR1 and CDR2 are LNHDA and SQIVND (reference sequence). CDR3 coding DNA: TGTGCCAGTAGTATTCTCGGGGGGGACCAAGAGACCCAGTACTTC. It translates to CASSILGGDQETQYF.

This sequence joins TRBV14 and TRBJ1-2; D might be TRBD1 (5 bases). This CDR3 is built from 13 residues. V lost 1 base, J lost 4 bases, and 7 bases lay in between. CDR1 and CDR2 (germline): SGHDN, FVKESK. The CDR3 loop reads CASSQGQLYGYTF. CDR3 coding DNA: TGTGCCAGCAGCCAAGGACAGCTCTATGGCTACACCTTC.

The chain couples TRBV19 to TRBJ2-1; D not certain. In germline, CDR1 is LNHDA, CDR2 SQIVND (reference sequence). V shed 4 bases and J shed 2 bases, with 6 bases lying between them. The CDR3 consists of 13 residues. The CDR3 coding sequence is TGTGCCAGTAGTAGTCTCCCCTACAATGAGCAGTTCTTC. Its protein product is CASSSLPYNEQFF.

V gene TRBV2 combines with J gene TRBJ1-1; D may be TRBD1 (5 bases). The V end was cut by 2 bases, the J end by 5 bases, with 9 bases between. This CDR3 has 13 amino acids. CDR1 and CDR2 (germline): SNHLY, FYNNEI. CDR3 sequence (DNA): TGTGCCAGCAGTGAAAAGAGGACAACTGAAGCTTTCTTT. Its protein is CASSEKRTTEAFF.

This clonotype was observed a single time. V is TRBV10-2 and J is TRBJ1-4, with 9 bases lining up with TRBD1. The germline CDR1 and CDR2 sequences are WSHSY and SAAADI. V was clipped by 6 bases and J by 5 bases; unmatched bases: 10. CDR3 length: 16 residues. The CDR3 sequence is CASRTGTGSVNEKLFF. CDR3 coding DNA: TGCGCCAGCAGAACCGGGACAGGGTCGGTAAATGAAAAACTGTTTTTT.

This chain links TRBV29-1 with TRBJ1-2, with D possibly TRBD1 on 5 matching bases. The V gene's germline CDR1 is SQVTM and CDR2 ANQGSEA. The CDR3 covers 13 residues. V lost 4 bases, J lost 5 bases, and 14 bases lay in between. This CDR3 is CSVARGGGYGYTF. In DNA form, the CDR3 reads TGCAGCGTTGCAAGGGGTGGAGGTTATGGCTACACCTTC.

The V gene is TRBV29-1, the J gene TRBJ2-2, with 7 nucleotides matching TRBD1. The junction had 10 bases not matched to a gene; V was cut back by 4 bases and J by 2 bases. CDR1 SQVTM and CDR2 ANQGSEA come from the germline V gene. This CDR3 is 16 amino acids long. CDR3 nucleotides: TGCAGCGTTGTGGTCGCTGACAGGGCTAACACCGGGGAGCTGTTTTTT. This gives the protein CSVVVADRANTGELFF.

This chain joins TRBV5-1 and TRBJ2-7; perhaps TRBD1 as D (5 bases). The CDR3 consists of 15 residues. V shed 0 bases and J shed 3 bases, with 13 bases lying between them. In germline, CDR1 is SGHRS, CDR2 YFSETQ. The CDR3 loop reads CASSLGQRNNYEQYF. CDR3 coding DNA: TGCGCCAGCAGCTTGGGACAGAGAAACAACTACGAGCAGTACTTC.

The CDR3 nucleotides read TGTGCCAGCAGCCTTCAGGGACTAGGGACCTACAATGAGCAGTTCTTC. It codes for CASSLQGLGTYNEQFF. The chain couples TRBV11-1 to TRBJ2-1, with TRBD2 identical over 8 bases. This CDR3 has 16 residues. The trim removed 5 bases at V and 2 bases at J, leaving 8 bases unmatched. Germline-derived CDR1 and CDR2 are SGHAT and FQDESV (reference sequence).

V gene TRBV7-3 combines with J gene TRBJ2-3; unclear D gene. The V end was cut by 6 bases, the J end by 5 bases, with 12 bases between. Germline values: CDR1 SGHTA, CDR2 FQGTGA. This CDR3 region has 13 residues. The chain's CDR3 is CASSLSLRDTQYF. DNA for the CDR3: TGTGCCAGCAGTTTATCGCTGAGAGATACGCAGTATTTT.

The V call is TRBV11-2, the J call TRBJ1-2, with a weak D call TRBD1 (6 bases). V was pared by 5 bases and J by 0 bases, with 16 bases between. CDR1 and CDR2 (germline): SGHAT, FQNNGV. The CDR3 covers 16 residues. The CDR3 region has the DNA TGTGCCAGCAGCCCCTGGGGACAAGAACCTAACTATGGCTACACCTTC. Its translation: CASSPWGQEPNYGYTF.

This clonotype appeared a single time. J is TRBJ2-1 and V is TRBV25-1, with 8 bases identical to TRBD1. V shed 5 bases and J 8 bases; nucleotides not matched to a gene: 11. Germline V gives CDR1 MGHDK, CDR2 SYGVNS. The CDR3 loop spans 15 amino acids. The CDR3 region is CASSPSRDRFYEQFF. CDR3 DNA sequence: TGTGCCAGCAGTCCGTCCCGGGACAGGTTCTATGAGCAGTTCTTC.

The chain combines TRBV7-9 with TRBJ1-5; D remains unclear. CDR1 and CDR2 (germline): SEHNR, FQNEAQ (reference sequence). Trimming left V 3 bases short and J 7 bases short, with 10 bases between. This CDR3 spans 13 amino acids. This CDR3 reads CASSLSDRQPQHF. CDR3 coding DNA: TGTGCCAGCAGCTTGTCTGATAGGCAGCCCCAGCATTTT.

The CDR3 here is CASSLGGQDYNEQFF. In DNA, the CDR3 is TGTGCCAGCAGCTTAGGGGGACAGGACTACAATGAGCAGTTCTTC. The V call is TRBV11-2, the J call TRBJ2-1, with TRBD1 matching 8 bases. CDR3 length: 15 amino acids. Germline V gene data show CDR1 as SGHAT and CDR2 as FQNNGV. The J segment lost 3 bases and the V segment lost 1 base, leaving 2 bases of the junction unmatched.

The chain recombines TRBV4-2 with TRBJ1-2; possible D gene TRBD1, 6 bases. CDR1 and CDR2 from the germline V gene are LGHNA and YNFKEQ. The CDR3 consists of 16 residues. V lost 1 base to trimming and J lost 5 bases, with 17 bases between them. CDR3 nucleotides: TGTGCCAGCAGCCAAGGGCCGGAGGGGGGAGGGTATGGCTACACCTTC. Translation gives CASSQGPEGGGYGYTF.

This sequence joins TRBV15 and TRBJ2-3, with 8 bases identical to TRBD2. The CDR3 has 17 amino acids. Unmatched junction bases numbered 7, after V lost 0 bases and J lost 2 bases. Germline lookup yields CDR1 LNHNV and CDR2 YYDKDF (reference sequence). The DNA for the CDR3 is TGTGCCACCAGCAGAGAAGGCAGCGGGAGCTTCACAGATACGCAGTATTTT. This gives the protein CATSREGSGSFTDTQYF.

This sequence joins TRBV10-3 and TRBJ2-2; D unresolved. Germline V gives CDR1 ENHRY, CDR2 SYGVKD. This CDR3 comprises 15 residues. V was pared by 2 bases and J by 6 bases, with 13 bases between. CDR3 loop: CAISETGASSGELFF. The CDR3, as DNA: TGTGCCATCAGTGAGACGGGCGCCTCTTCCGGGGAGCTGTTTTTT.

The chain has TRBV5-4 and TRBJ1-2; D possibly corresponds to TRBD1 (5 bases). The germline V gene has CDR1 SGHNT and CDR2 YYREEE (reference sequence). There are 14 residues in the CDR3. With 0 bases removed from V and 5 bases from J, the gap between germline ends came to 11 bases. CDR3 region: CASSLENRGYGYTF. CDR3 nucleotides: TGTGCCAGCAGCTTGGAAAATAGGGGATATGGCTACACCTTC.

CDR3: CASIPAGHHGYTF. CDR3 coding DNA: TGTGCCAGTATCCCCGCAGGGCATCATGGCTACACCTTC. The gene calls are TRBV19 and TRBJ1-2; possibly TRBD1 for D (5 bases). This CDR3 contains 13 residues. The germline V gene encodes CDR1 LNHDA and CDR2 SQIVND (reference sequence). V lost 7 bases and J 6 bases, leaving 15 bases between the germline ends.